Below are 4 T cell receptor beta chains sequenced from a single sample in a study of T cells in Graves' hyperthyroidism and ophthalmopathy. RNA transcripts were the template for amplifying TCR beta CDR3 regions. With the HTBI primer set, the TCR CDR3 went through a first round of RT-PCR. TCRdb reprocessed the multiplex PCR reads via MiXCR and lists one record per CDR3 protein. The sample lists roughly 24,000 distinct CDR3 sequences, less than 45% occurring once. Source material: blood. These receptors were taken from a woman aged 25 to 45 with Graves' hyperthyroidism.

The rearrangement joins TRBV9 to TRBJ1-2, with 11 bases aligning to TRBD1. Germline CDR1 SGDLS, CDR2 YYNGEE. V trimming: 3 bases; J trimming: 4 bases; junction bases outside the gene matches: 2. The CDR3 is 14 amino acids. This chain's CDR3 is CASSAGTGGYGYTF. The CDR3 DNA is TGTGCCAGCAGCGCCGGGACAGGGGGCTATGGCTACACCTTC.

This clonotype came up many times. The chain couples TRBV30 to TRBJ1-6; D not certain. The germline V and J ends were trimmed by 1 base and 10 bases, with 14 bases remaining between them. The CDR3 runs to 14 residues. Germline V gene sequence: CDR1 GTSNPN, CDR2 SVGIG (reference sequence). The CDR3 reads CAWSEGQFGSPLHF. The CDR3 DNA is TGTGCCTGGAGTGAAGGTCAATTCGGCTCACCCCTCCACTTT.

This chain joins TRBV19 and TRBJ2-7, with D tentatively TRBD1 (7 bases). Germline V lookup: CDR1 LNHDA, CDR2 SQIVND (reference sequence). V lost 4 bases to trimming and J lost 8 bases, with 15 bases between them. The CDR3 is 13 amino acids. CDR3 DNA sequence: TGTGCCAGTAGTAAAGGGGGCGGGACTCAGCAGTACTTC. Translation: CASSKGGGTQQYF.

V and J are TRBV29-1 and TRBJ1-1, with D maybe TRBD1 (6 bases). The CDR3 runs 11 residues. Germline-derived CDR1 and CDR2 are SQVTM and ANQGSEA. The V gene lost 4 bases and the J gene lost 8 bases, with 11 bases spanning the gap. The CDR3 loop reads CSVAGQGEAFF. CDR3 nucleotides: TGCAGCGTTGCTGGTCAGGGGGAAGCTTTCTTT.